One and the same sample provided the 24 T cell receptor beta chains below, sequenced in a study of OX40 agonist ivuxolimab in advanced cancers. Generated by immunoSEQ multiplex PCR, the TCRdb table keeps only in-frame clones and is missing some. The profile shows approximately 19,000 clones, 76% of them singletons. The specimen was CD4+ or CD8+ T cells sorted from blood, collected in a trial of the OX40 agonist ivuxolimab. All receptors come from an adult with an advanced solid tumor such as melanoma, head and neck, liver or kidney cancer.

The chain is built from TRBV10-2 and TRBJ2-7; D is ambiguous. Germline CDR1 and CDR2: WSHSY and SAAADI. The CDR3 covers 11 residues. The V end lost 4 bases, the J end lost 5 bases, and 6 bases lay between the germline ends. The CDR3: CASSVPDEQYF. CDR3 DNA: TGCGCCAGCAGTGTACCAGACGAGCAGTACTTC.

DNA of the CDR3: TGTGCCAGCAGTTACCTACAATTGAACACTGAAGCTTTCTTT. It codes for CASSYLQLNTEAFF. This chain joins TRBV6-5 and TRBJ1-1; D not resolved. The CDR3 consists of 14 residues. The germline gives CDR1 MNHEY, CDR2 SVGAGI. V dropped 2 bases and J dropped 0 bases, with 7 bases sitting between them.

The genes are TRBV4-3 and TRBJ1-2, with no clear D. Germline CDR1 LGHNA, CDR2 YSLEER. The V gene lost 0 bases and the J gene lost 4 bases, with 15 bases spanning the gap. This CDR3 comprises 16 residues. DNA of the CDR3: TGCGCCAGCAGCCAAGATCGATCCACGCCAGGCTATGGCTACACCTTC. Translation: CASSQDRSTPGYGYTF.

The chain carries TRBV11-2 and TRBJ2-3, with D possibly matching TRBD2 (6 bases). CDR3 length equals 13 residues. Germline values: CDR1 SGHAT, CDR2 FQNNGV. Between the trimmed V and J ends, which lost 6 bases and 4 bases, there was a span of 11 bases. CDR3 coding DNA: TGTGCCAGCAGTTCGACTAGTCCAGATACGCAGTATTTT. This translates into CASSSTSPDTQYF.

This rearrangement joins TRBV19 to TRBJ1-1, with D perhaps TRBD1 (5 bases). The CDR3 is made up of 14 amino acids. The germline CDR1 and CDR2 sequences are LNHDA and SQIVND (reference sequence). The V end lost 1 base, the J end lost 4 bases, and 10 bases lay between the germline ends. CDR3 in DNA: TGTGCCAGTAGTATAGCCGGGAGGGGCACTGAAGCTTTCTTT. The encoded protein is CASSIAGRGTEAFF.

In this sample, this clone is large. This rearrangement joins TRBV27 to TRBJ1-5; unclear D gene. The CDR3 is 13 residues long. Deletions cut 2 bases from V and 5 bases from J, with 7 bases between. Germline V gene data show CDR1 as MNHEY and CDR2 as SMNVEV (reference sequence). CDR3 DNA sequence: TGTGCCAGCAGTTTAGTCAGTTATCAGCCCCAGCATTTT. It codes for CASSLVSYQPQHF.

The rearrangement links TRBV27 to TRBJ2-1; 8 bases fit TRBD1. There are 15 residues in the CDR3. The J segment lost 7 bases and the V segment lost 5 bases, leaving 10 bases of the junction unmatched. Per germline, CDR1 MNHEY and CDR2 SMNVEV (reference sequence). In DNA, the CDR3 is TGTGCCAGCAGTCCGGACAGGGCAGGGAGTAATGAGCAGTTCTTC. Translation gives CASSPDRAGSNEQFF.

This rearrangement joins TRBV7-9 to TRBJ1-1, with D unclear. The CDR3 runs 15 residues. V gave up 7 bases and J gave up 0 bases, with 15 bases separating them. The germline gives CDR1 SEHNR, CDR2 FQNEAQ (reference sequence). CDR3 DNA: TGTGCCAGCACAGCTCCGGAGGGTATGAACACTGAAGCTTTCTTT. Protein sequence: CASTAPEGMNTEAFF.

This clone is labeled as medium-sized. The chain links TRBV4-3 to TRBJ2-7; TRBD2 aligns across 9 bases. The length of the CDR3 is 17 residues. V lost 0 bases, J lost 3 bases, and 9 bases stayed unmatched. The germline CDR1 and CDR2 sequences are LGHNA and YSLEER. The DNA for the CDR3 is TGCGCCAGCAGCCAAGATTATGGCGGGGGGGTCCACTACGAGCAGTACTTC. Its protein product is CASSQDYGGGVHYEQYF.

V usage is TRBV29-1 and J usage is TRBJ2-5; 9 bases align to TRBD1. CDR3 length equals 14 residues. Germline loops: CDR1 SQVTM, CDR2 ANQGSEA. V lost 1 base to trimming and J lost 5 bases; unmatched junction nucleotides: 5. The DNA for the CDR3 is TGCAGCGTTGAAGGGACAGGGGATGTGGAGACCCAGTACTTC. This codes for CSVEGTGDVETQYF. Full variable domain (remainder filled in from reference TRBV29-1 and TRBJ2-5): SAVISQKPSRDICQRGTSLTIQCQVDSQVTMMFWYRQQPGQSLTLIATANQGSEATYESGFVIDKFPISRPNLTFSTLTVSNMSPEDSSIYLCSVEGTGDVETQYFGPGTRLLVL.

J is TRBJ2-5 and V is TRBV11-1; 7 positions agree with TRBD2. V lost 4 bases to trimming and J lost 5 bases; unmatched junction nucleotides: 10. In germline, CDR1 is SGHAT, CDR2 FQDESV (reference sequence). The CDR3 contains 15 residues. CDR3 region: CASSSAPSGGETQYF. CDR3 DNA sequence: TGTGCCAGCAGCTCCGCCCCTAGCGGAGGGGAGACCCAGTACTTC.

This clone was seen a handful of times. CDR3 bases: TGTGCCATCAGTGCCGAGGTAGGAACTGAAGCTTTCTTT. Amino acids: CAISAEVGTEAFF. V usage is TRBV10-3 and J usage is TRBJ1-1; D gene uncertain. Germline-derived CDR1 and CDR2 are ENHRY and SYGVKD. The V and J ends lost 4 bases and 5 bases respectively, with 11 bases between them. The length of the CDR3 is 13 residues.

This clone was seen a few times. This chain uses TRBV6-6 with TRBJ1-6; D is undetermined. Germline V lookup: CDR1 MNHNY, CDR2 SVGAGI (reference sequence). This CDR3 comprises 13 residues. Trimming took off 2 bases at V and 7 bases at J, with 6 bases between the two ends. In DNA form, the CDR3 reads TGTGCCAGCAGTTACAGGGAAAATTCACCCCTCCACTTT. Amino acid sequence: CASSYRENSPLHF.

The CDR3 here is CASWVEGANEQYF. CDR3 bases: TGCGCCAGCTGGGTAGAAGGTGCGAACGAGCAGTACTTC. This chain connects TRBV5-1 to TRBJ2-7; D is ambiguous. The CDR3 runs 13 residues. Germline V gene sequence: CDR1 SGHRS, CDR2 YFSETQ. Deletions cut 7 bases from V and 5 bases from J, with 16 bases between.

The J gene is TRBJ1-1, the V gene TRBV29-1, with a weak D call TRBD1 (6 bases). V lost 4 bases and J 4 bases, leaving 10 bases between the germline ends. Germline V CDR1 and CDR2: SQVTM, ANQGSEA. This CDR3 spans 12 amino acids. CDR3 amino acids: CSVGARGTEAFF. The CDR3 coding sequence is TGCAGCGTTGGCGCCAGGGGCACTGAAGCTTTCTTT.

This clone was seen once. CDR3 residues: CASRVSGGAPYNEQFF. The CDR3 region has the DNA TGTGCCAGCAGGGTTAGCGGGGGGGCCCCCTACAATGAGCAGTTCTTC. The chain recombines TRBV5-6 with TRBJ2-1, with 11 bases aligning to TRBD2. V dropped 5 bases and J dropped 2; count of bases not matched to a gene: 6. The CDR3 length is 16 residues. From germline, CDR1 is SGHDT and CDR2 YYEEEE.

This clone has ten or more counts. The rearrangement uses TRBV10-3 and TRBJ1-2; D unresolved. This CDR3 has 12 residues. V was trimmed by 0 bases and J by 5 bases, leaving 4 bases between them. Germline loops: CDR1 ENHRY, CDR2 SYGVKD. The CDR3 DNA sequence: TGTGCCATCAGTGAGTCAGAGTATGGCTACACCTTC. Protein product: CAISESEYGYTF.

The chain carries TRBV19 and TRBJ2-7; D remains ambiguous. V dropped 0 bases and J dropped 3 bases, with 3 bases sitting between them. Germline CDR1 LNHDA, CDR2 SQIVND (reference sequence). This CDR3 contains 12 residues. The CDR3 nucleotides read TGTGCCAGTAGTATAGATCGCTACGAGCAGTACTTC. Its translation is CASSIDRYEQYF.

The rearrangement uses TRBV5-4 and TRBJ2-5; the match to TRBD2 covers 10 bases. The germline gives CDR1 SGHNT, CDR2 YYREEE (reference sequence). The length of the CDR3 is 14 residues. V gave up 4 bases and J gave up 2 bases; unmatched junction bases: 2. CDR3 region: CASSGGLAQETQYF. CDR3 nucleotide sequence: TGTGCCAGCAGCGGGGGACTAGCGCAAGAGACCCAGTACTTC. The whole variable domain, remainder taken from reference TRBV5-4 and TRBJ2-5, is ETGVTQSPTHLIKTRGQQVTLRCSSQSGHNTVSWYQQALGQGPQFIFQYYREEENGRGNFPPRFSGLQFPNYSSELNVNALELDDSALYLCASSGGLAQETQYFGPGTRLLVL.

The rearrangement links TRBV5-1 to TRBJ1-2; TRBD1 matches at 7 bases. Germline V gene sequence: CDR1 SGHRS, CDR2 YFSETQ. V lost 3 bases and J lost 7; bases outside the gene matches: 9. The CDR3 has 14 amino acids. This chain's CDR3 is CASSSTTGVVGYTF. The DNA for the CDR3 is TGCGCCAGCAGCTCCACCACAGGGGTAGTTGGCTACACCTTC.

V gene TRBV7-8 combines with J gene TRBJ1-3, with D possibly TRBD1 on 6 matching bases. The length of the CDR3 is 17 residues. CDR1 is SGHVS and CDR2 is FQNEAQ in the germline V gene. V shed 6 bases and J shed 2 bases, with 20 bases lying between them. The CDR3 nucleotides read TGTGCCAGCAGTTTAAGGGGGGATTCAGGGGCTGGAAACACCATATATTTT. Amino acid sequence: CASSLRGDSGAGNTIYF.

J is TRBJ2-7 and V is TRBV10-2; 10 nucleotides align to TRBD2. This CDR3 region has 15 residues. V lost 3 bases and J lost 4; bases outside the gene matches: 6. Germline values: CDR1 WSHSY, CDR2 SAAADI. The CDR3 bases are TGCGCCAGCAGTGAAGGTAGCGGGAGGTTTTACGAGCAGTACTTC. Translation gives CASSEGSGRFYEQYF.

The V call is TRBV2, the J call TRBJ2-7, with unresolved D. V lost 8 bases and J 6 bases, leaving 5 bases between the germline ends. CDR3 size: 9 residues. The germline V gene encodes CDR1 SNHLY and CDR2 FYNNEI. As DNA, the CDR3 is TGTGCCAGCGGGCGCGAGCAGTACTTC. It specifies CASGREQYF.

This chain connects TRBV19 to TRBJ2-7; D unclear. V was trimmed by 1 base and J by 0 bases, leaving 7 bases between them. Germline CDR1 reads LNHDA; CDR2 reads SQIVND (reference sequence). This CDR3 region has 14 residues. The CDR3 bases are TGTGCCAGTAGTATAGTTTACGGCTCCTACGAGCAGTACTTC. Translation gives CASSIVYGSYEQYF.